Shown below are 28 T cell receptor beta chains from a single sample sequenced in a study of cytomegalovirus exposure and HLA in healthy donors. The PCR made use of 60 Vbeta and 13 Jbeta primers. Sequencing used immunoSEQ multiplex PCR; TCRdb keeps in-frame clones, though not all of them. The table shows around 190,000 clones, with approximately 82% occurring only once. The material sequenced was PBMCs. These TCRs come from a man aged 35 to 55 in good health and CMV-seropositive.

The chain combines TRBV7-9 with TRBJ2-2; 7 nucleotides line up with TRBD2. Germline V CDR1 and CDR2: SEHNR, FQNEAQ (reference sequence). Trimming cost V 4 bases and J 5 bases; bases outside gene matches: 4. The CDR3 has 14 residues. CDR3 in DNA: TGTGCCAGCAGCTCATCGGGGGGTACCGGGGAGCTGTTTTTT. Translation: CASSSSGGTGELFF.

The chain recombines TRBV28 with TRBJ2-5; TRBD2 aligns across 12 bases. The J call is uncertain, as TRBJ2-7 better fits the DNA end. This CDR3 has 17 residues. CDR1 and CDR2 (germline): MDHEN, SYDVKM. In DNA, the CDR3 is TGTGCCAGCAGCCCCGGGACTAGCGGGTTGTCCCTCTACGAGCAGTACTTC. This codes for CASSPGTSGLSLYEQYF.

The chain combines TRBV7-6 with TRBJ2-5; maybe TRBD1 (6 bases). The CDR3 is 16 residues long. The germline V gene encodes CDR1 SGHVS and CDR2 FNYEAQ. The V gene lost 3 bases and the J gene lost 4 bases, with 18 bases spanning the gap. The CDR3 region has the DNA TGTGCCAGCAGCTTTATCCAGGACAGATGGGGAGAGACCCAGTACTTC. Its translation: CASSFIQDRWGETQYF.

V usage is TRBV7-8 and J usage is TRBJ2-7; 11 bases line up with TRBD2. Germline V CDR1 and CDR2: SGHVS, FQNEAQ. The CDR3 consists of 14 residues. V was pared by 7 bases and J by 7 bases, with 9 bases of the junction left unmatched. CDR3 sequence reads: CASTLSGRAREQYF. The CDR3 region has the DNA TGTGCCAGCACCCTTAGCGGGAGGGCGAGGGAGCAGTACTTC.

The chain has TRBV5-1 and TRBJ2-1; 11 nucleotides match TRBD2. Per the germline V gene, CDR1 is SGHRS and CDR2 is YFSETQ. V was clipped by 4 bases and J by 2 bases; unmatched bases: 5. The CDR3 contains 16 residues. Written as DNA, the CDR3 is TGCGCCAGCAGCCACCCGACTAGCGGGACCTACAATGAGCAGTTCTTC. Protein sequence: CASSHPTSGTYNEQFF.

This chain connects TRBV5-4 to TRBJ2-2; 9 positions agree with TRBD2. The CDR3 runs 17 residues. CDR1 and CDR2 (germline): SGHNT, YYREEE (reference sequence). The V gene end was trimmed by 2 bases and the J gene end by 3 bases; junction bases not matched to a gene: 8. This chain's CDR3 is CASSFPLAGRDTGELFF. CDR3 nucleotide sequence: TGTGCCAGCAGCTTCCCCCTAGCGGGAAGGGACACCGGGGAGCTGTTTTTT.

The rearrangement uses TRBV19 and TRBJ2-3; no reliable D call. The CDR3 spans 15 residues. With 7 bases removed from V and 2 bases from J, the gap between germline ends came to 16 bases. In germline, CDR1 is LNHDA, CDR2 SQIVND (reference sequence). The CDR3 DNA is TGTGCCAGTAATACGGGTCGAGTATTCACAGATACGCAGTATTTT. Encoded protein: CASNTGRVFTDTQYF.

The chain couples TRBV5-1 to TRBJ1-1; D not certain. The CDR3 is 14 residues long. Between the trimmed V and J ends, which lost 0 bases and 0 bases, there was a span of 6 bases. In germline, CDR1 is SGHRS, CDR2 YFSETQ. This chain's CDR3 is CASSLVAMNTEAFF. The CDR3 region has the DNA TGCGCCAGCAGCTTGGTGGCCATGAACACTGAAGCTTTCTTT.

The chain uses TRBV6-4 and TRBJ1-5; D perhaps matches TRBD1 (5 bases). Trimming cost V 3 bases and J 9 bases, with 12 bases left between them. The CDR3 contains 13 residues. The germline gives CDR1 MRHNA, CDR2 SNTAGT. CDR3 sequence reads: CASSEAPGGPQHF. DNA of the CDR3: TGTGCCAGCAGTGAAGCACCGGGGGGGCCCCAGCATTTT.

This clone appeared once. V and J are TRBV25-1 and TRBJ1-2, with TRBD1 identical over 7 bases. The CDR3 consists of 13 residues. The germline CDR1 and CDR2 sequences are MGHDK and SYGVNS. The junction had 3 bases not matched to a gene; V was cut back by 4 bases and J by 4 bases. CDR3 bases: TGTGCCAGCAGTGGACAGGGAGCCTATGGCTACACCTTC. This encodes CASSGQGAYGYTF.

This clone was counted only a few times. The chain is built from TRBV6-5 and TRBJ2-7; TRBD1 matches 7 bases. This CDR3 contains 15 residues. Germline lookup yields CDR1 MNHEY and CDR2 SVGAGI. J was trimmed by 2 bases and V by 5 bases; bases with no gene match: 9. The CDR3 protein is CASSRGQVGTYEQYF. The CDR3 DNA reads as TGTGCCAGCAGTAGAGGACAGGTCGGTACCTACGAGCAGTACTTC.

The V gene is TRBV11-2, the J gene TRBJ2-2; a weak D match, TRBD2 (6 bases). Germline values: CDR1 SGHAT, CDR2 FQNNGV. V was trimmed by 0 bases and J by 2 bases, leaving 10 bases between them. There are 16 residues in the CDR3. In DNA form, the CDR3 reads TGTGCCAGCAGCTTAGATCTTGGACTAAACACCGGGGAGCTGTTTTTT. Amino acid sequence: CASSLDLGLNTGELFF.

The chain employs TRBV27 and TRBJ1-1; D is possibly TRBD1 (5 bases). CDR3 length equals 13 residues. Deletions cut 3 bases from V and 1 base from J, with 6 bases between. Per the germline V gene, CDR1 is MNHEY and CDR2 is SMNVEV (reference sequence). The CDR3 DNA reads TGTGCCAGCAGTTTTGGACAGAACACTGAAGCTTTCTTT. The encoded protein is CASSFGQNTEAFF.

This chain connects TRBV27 to TRBJ2-5; 7 nucleotides line up with TRBD1. The J call is in doubt because the DNA end fits TRBJ2-7 better. This CDR3 comprises 14 residues. CDR1 MNHEY and CDR2 SMNVEV come from the germline V gene (reference sequence). CDR3 sequence reads: CASSSRDSTYEQYF. The CDR3, as DNA: TGTGCCAGCAGTTCCCGGGACAGCACCTACGAGCAGTACTTC.

This chain uses TRBV18 with TRBJ2-3, with unresolved D. The CDR3 consists of 14 residues. From germline, CDR1 is KGHSH and CDR2 LQKENI. Trimming shortened V by 2 bases and J by 0 bases, and 6 bases separated the two germline ends. In nucleotides, the CDR3 is TGTGCCAGCTCACCATTAGCTAGCACAGATACGCAGTATTTT. Its translation is CASSPLASTDTQYF.

The chain employs TRBV6-5 and TRBJ2-5, with D perhaps matching TRBD2 (6 bases). Germline V CDR1 and CDR2: MNHEY, SVGAGI. The V end lost 4 bases, the J end lost 0 bases, and 9 bases lay between the germline ends. There are 14 residues in the CDR3. CDR3 region: CASSSWGDQETQYF. CDR3 DNA: TGTGCCAGCAGTTCTTGGGGGGACCAAGAGACCCAGTACTTC.

About this clone: This sample includes further DNA sequences coding for the same CDR3. V usage is TRBV5-4 and J usage is TRBJ2-1; 7 bases line up with TRBD2. V lost 2 bases to trimming and J lost 4 bases; unmatched junction nucleotides: 6. The CDR3 length is 15 residues. Germline V gives CDR1 SGHNT, CDR2 YYREEE (reference sequence). Here the CDR3 reads CASSFPSGEYNEQFF. The CDR3 nucleotides are TGTGCCAGCAGCTTCCCAAGCGGGGAATACAATGAGCAGTTCTTC. The full variable domain, with the rest looked up from reference TRBV5-4 and TRBJ2-1, is ETGVTQSPTHLIKTRGQQVTLRCSSQSGHNTVSWYQQALGQGPQFIFQYYREEENGRGNFPPRFSGLQFPNYSSELNVNALELDDSALYLCASSFPSGEYNEQFFGPGTRLTVL.

This clone has only one observation. The V and J genes are TRBV29-1 and TRBJ2-2; D is possibly TRBD2 (6 bases). Deletions cut 7 bases from V and 3 bases from J, with 9 bases between. Germline V CDR1 and CDR2: SQVTM, ANQGSEA. The CDR3 is 12 residues long. In DNA form, the CDR3 reads TGCAGCGCCAGACTAGACACCGGGGAGCTGTTTTTT. Translating it yields CSARLDTGELFF.

The J gene is TRBJ2-7, the V gene TRBV19, with 9 bases aligning to TRBD1. Germline V gives CDR1 LNHDA, CDR2 SQIVND (reference sequence). V gave up 4 bases and J gave up 3 bases; unmatched junction bases: 4. The CDR3 is made up of 14 amino acids. For the CDR3, the DNA is TGTGCCAGTAGTACTGGGACAGGGTACTACGAGCAGTACTTC. It is translated as CASSTGTGYYEQYF.

The CDR3 DNA reads TGTGCCAGCAGTCCCGCGGGGGGTAATGAAAAACTGTTTTTT. Translated: CASSPAGGNEKLFF. The gene calls are TRBV6-5 and TRBJ1-4; possibly TRBD1 for D (5 bases). The CDR3 loop spans 14 amino acids. Per germline, CDR1 MNHEY and CDR2 SVGAGI. Deletions cut 5 bases from V and 4 bases from J, with 11 bases between.

This rearrangement joins TRBV4-1 to TRBJ2-7, with TRBD2 matching 14 bases. The CDR3 runs 15 residues. Germline CDR1 and CDR2: MGHRA and YSYEKL. The V segment lost 4 bases and the J segment 3 bases; nucleotides outside the gene matches: 2. The CDR3 DNA sequence: TGCGCCAGCAGCCTGACTAGCGGGAGGGGCTACGAGCAGTACTTC. It encodes CASSLTSGRGYEQYF.

This clone was seen only once. J is TRBJ1-3 and V is TRBV2; D is undetermined. The germline V gene encodes CDR1 SNHLY and CDR2 FYNNEI. This CDR3 region has 14 residues. V dropped 6 bases and J dropped 4 bases, with 13 bases sitting between them. In nucleotides, the CDR3 is TGTGCCAGCAGATCGCCAGGCCGAGGAAACACCATATATTTT. It translates to CASRSPGRGNTIYF.

The CDR3 sequence: CAWSKGQGNKAEAFF. CDR3 nucleotide sequence: TGTGCCTGGAGTAAGGGACAGGGGAATAAAGCTGAAGCTTTCTTT. The chain joins TRBV30 to TRBJ1-1; the match to TRBD1 covers 10 bases. The CDR3 extends over 15 amino acids. Germline CDR1 reads GTSNPN; CDR2 reads SVGIG (reference sequence). Unmatched junction bases numbered 9, after V lost 2 bases and J lost 6 bases.

CDR3 nucleotide sequence: TGTGCCAGCAGTGAACAGGGGTCTCACGCGAACACTGAAGCTTTCTTT. It yields the protein CASSEQGSHANTEAFF. V and J are TRBV2 and TRBJ1-1, with a possible D match to TRBD1 (6 bases). V dropped 2 bases and J dropped 1 base, with 14 bases sitting between them. This CDR3 region has 16 residues. The V gene's germline CDR1 is SNHLY and CDR2 FYNNEI.

The chain has TRBV28 and TRBJ1-6, with 12 bases matching TRBD1. Germline loops: CDR1 MDHEN, CDR2 SYDVKM. V dropped 5 bases and J dropped 2; count of bases not matched to a gene: 10. The CDR3 runs 19 residues. CDR3 in DNA: TGTGCCAGCAGTCCTCCGGGACAGGGGGCGATGGCCTATAATTCACCCCTCCACTTT. Protein: CASSPPGQGAMAYNSPLHF.

The chain links TRBV7-9 to TRBJ1-3; no reliable D call. This CDR3 has 13 amino acids. With 6 bases removed from V and 1 base from J, the gap between germline ends came to 7 bases. From germline, CDR1 is SEHNR and CDR2 FQNEAQ (reference sequence). The CDR3 reads CASSLGSGNTIYF. CDR3 nucleotide sequence: TGTGCCAGCAGTCTCGGGTCTGGAAACACCATATATTTT.

The genes are TRBV2 and TRBJ2-5; D is perhaps TRBD2 (5 bases). V was trimmed by 7 bases and J by 4 bases, leaving 16 bases between them. CDR1 is SNHLY and CDR2 is FYNNEI in the germline V gene. The CDR3 loop spans 14 amino acids. Here the CDR3 reads CASTTPRGLETQYF. The CDR3 bases are TGTGCCAGCACCACACCTCGGGGATTAGAGACCCAGTACTTC. Combining the CDR3 with reference TRBV2 and TRBJ2-5 gives the whole variable domain EPEVTQTPSHQVTQMGQEVILRCVPISNHLYFYWYRQILGQKVEFLVSFYNNEISEKSEIFDDQFSVERPDGSNFTLKIRSTKLEDSAMYFCASTTPRGLETQYFGPGTRLLVL.

CDR3 in amino acids: CASSLEWPGDQPQHF. The DNA of the CDR3 is TGTGCCAGCAGCTTGGAATGGCCAGGTGATCAGCCCCAGCATTTT. This chain links TRBV5-5 with TRBJ1-5, with D unresolved. The CDR3 has 15 amino acids. Between the trimmed V and J ends, which lost 0 bases and 5 bases, there was a span of 12 bases. CDR1 and CDR2 (germline): SGHKS, YYEKEE (reference sequence).